The next 32 T cell receptor beta chains were all read from a single sample in a study of blood T cell repertoires in COVID-19. The method was immunoSEQ multiplex PCR; TCRdb's version includes in-frame clones alone and lacks a portion of them. The sample holds 110,000 to 150,000 clones, roughly 88% seen once. The sequenced sample consisted of peripheral blood. The source of these receptors is a man between 65 and 85 years old with acute or convalescent COVID-19.

The chain couples TRBV6-1 to TRBJ2-5; no definite D call. CDR1 MNHNS and CDR2 SASEGT come from the germline V gene. The V end lost 3 bases, the J end lost 5 bases, and 16 bases lay between the germline ends. The CDR3 runs 15 residues. Written as DNA, the CDR3 is TGTGCCAGCAGTGATTTTCAGGTGGGTCGGGAGACCCAGTACTTC. This gives the protein CASSDFQVGRETQYF.

The rearrangement links TRBV5-6 to TRBJ2-5; TRBD1 matches at 7 bases. The CDR3 consists of 14 residues. V gave up 2 bases and J gave up 2 bases; unmatched junction bases: 3. Per the germline V gene, CDR1 is SGHDT and CDR2 is YYEEEE. CDR3 coding DNA: TGTGCCAGCAGCTTCCGACAGGGTCAAGAGACCCAGTACTTC. Translation: CASSFRQGQETQYF.

The chain has TRBV27 and TRBJ2-7, with no clear D. Looked up from germline, CDR1 is MNHEY and CDR2 is SMNVEV (reference sequence). The CDR3 is made up of 11 amino acids. V lost 4 bases and J lost 6, with 7 bases in between. The CDR3 DNA sequence: TGTGCCAGCAGTTCCACGGGCGAGCAGTACTTC. Its protein is CASSSTGEQYF.

The chain uses TRBV6-5 and TRBJ2-4, with D perhaps TRBD1 (6 bases). This CDR3 contains 13 residues. The V and J ends lost 6 bases and 4 bases respectively, with 10 bases between them. In germline, CDR1 is MNHEY, CDR2 SVGAGI. The CDR3 DNA reads as TGTGCCAGCAGGACAGGCGATAAAAACATTCAGTACTTC. It is translated as CASRTGDKNIQYF.

The count of this clone is one. The chain combines TRBV9 with TRBJ2-5; 8 bases map to TRBD2. Per germline, CDR1 SGDLS and CDR2 YYNGEE. V dropped 3 bases and J dropped 7; count of bases not matched to a gene: 8. The CDR3 sequence is 14 residues long. CDR3 protein: CASSAQGLEVTQYF. CDR3 DNA: TGTGCCAGCAGCGCCCAGGGACTAGAAGTGACCCAGTACTTC.

V and J are TRBV9 and TRBJ1-2; D might be TRBD1 (5 bases). V lost 4 bases to trimming and J lost 5 bases, with 12 bases between them. The CDR3 spans 13 residues. Germline loops: CDR1 SGDLS, CDR2 YYNGEE. The DNA of the CDR3 is TGTGCCAGCAGCATGACAGCTACTTATGGCTACACCTTC. As protein: CASSMTATYGYTF.

The chain employs TRBV6-4 and TRBJ2-1, with a tentative D call TRBD2 (6 bases). This CDR3 is 13 amino acids long. The V gene's germline CDR1 is MRHNA and CDR2 SNTAGT. V lost 4 bases to trimming and J lost 4 bases, with 8 bases between them. CDR3 sequence reads: CASSAGDYNEQFF. In DNA, the CDR3 is TGTGCCAGCAGTGCGGGGGATTACAATGAGCAGTTCTTC.

Concerning this clone: This sample also contains other DNA sequences that code for the same CDR3. This sequence joins TRBV18 and TRBJ1-1, with 8 bases aligning to TRBD1. The CDR3 extends over 14 amino acids. With V trimmed by 2 bases and J by 1 base, 0 bases remained unmatched. The germline gives CDR1 KGHSH, CDR2 LQKENI. The CDR3 coding sequence is TGTGCCAGCTCACCAGGACAGGGGAACACTGAAGCTTTCTTT. Its protein is CASSPGQGNTEAFF.

The V gene is TRBV12-5, the J gene TRBJ1-5, with D perhaps matching TRBD1 (6 bases). The CDR3 spans 12 residues. V was trimmed by 2 bases and J by 7 bases, leaving 6 bases between them. Germline lookup yields CDR1 LGHNT and CDR2 FRNRAP. CDR3 in amino acids: CASGLTGQPQHF. CDR3 DNA sequence: TGTGCTAGTGGTTTGACAGGGCAGCCCCAGCATTTT.

This sequence joins TRBV6-6 and TRBJ2-2; TRBD1 aligns across 9 bases. Germline CDR1 is MNHNY and CDR2 is SVGAGI (reference sequence). The J segment lost 6 bases and the V segment lost 5 bases, leaving 10 bases of the junction unmatched. This CDR3 contains 16 residues. This CDR3 reads CASSMGGGQGAGELFF. CDR3 sequence (DNA): TGTGCCAGCAGTATGGGGGGGGGACAGGGAGCCGGGGAGCTGTTTTTT.

V is TRBV28 and J is TRBJ2-5; 10 positions match TRBD1. In germline, CDR1 is MDHEN, CDR2 SYDVKM. Trimming at V came to 4 bases and at J to 5 bases, leaving 7 bases not matched to a gene. The CDR3 loop spans 15 amino acids. This CDR3 reads CASSSPGQGTETQYF. CDR3 nucleotides: TGTGCCAGCAGTTCCCCGGGACAGGGGACGGAGACCCAGTACTTC.

The chain couples TRBV27 to TRBJ2-3, with 11 bases matching TRBD2. This CDR3 comprises 15 residues. CDR1 is MNHEY and CDR2 is SMNVEV in the germline V gene (reference sequence). V lost 6 bases to trimming and J lost 2 bases; unmatched junction nucleotides: 4. CDR3 region: CASRGLAANTDTQYF. The CDR3 coding sequence is TGTGCCAGCAGGGGACTAGCGGCTAACACAGATACGCAGTATTTT.

The chain uses TRBV11-2 and TRBJ2-3, with no clear D. Between the trimmed V and J ends, which lost 5 bases and 2 bases, there was a span of 2 bases. The CDR3 runs 11 residues. Germline assignment: CDR1 SGHAT and CDR2 FQNNGV. CDR3 in amino acids: CASSHTDTQYF. The CDR3 DNA sequence: TGTGCCAGCAGCCACACAGATACGCAGTATTTT.

J is TRBJ2-7 and V is TRBV7-2, with 13 positions matching TRBD2. Trimming cost V 5 bases and J 6 bases; bases outside gene matches: 7. Germline loops: CDR1 SGHTA, CDR2 FQGNSA. The CDR3 sequence is 15 residues long. The CDR3 loop reads CASSIGLAGDAEQYF. The CDR3 bases are TGTGCCAGCAGCATTGGACTAGCGGGAGATGCCGAGCAGTACTTC.

V is TRBV2 and J is TRBJ2-1; D might be TRBD1 (6 bases). The V end lost 4 bases, the J end lost 6 bases, and 13 bases lay between the germline ends. The CDR3 sequence is 14 residues long. Germline loops: CDR1 SNHLY, CDR2 FYNNEI. The CDR3 bases are TGTGCCAGCAGTGCTCAGGGCAGGGGCAATGAGCAGTTCTTC. Encoded protein: CASSAQGRGNEQFF.

This chain links TRBV28 with TRBJ2-5, with a possible D match to TRBD2 (6 bases). V was cut by 2 bases and J by 2 bases, with 9 bases left in between. The CDR3 has 14 amino acids. Germline CDR1 MDHEN, CDR2 SYDVKM. The CDR3 DNA is TGTGCCAGCAGTTTAGACGGGAGACAAGAGACCCAGTACTTC. Amino acid sequence: CASSLDGRQETQYF.

V usage is TRBV19 and J usage is TRBJ1-5; D is unclear. V lost 6 bases and J lost 0, with 12 bases in between. Per germline, CDR1 LNHDA and CDR2 SQIVND (reference sequence). This CDR3 has 15 residues. The CDR3 nucleotides read TGTGCCAGTAGGAGGGATGACCCTAGCAATCAGCCCCAGCATTTT. Translated: CASRRDDPSNQPQHF.

This clone came up once. This chain connects TRBV6-5 to TRBJ2-1; 9 bases are shared with TRBD1. CDR1 and CDR2 from the germline V gene are MNHEY and SVGAGI. The V gene end was trimmed by 6 bases and the J gene end by 4 bases; junction bases not matched to a gene: 7. The CDR3 contains 15 residues. CDR3 nucleotides: TGTGCCAGCAGCGCACAGGGGGCTACATACAATGAGCAGTTCTTC. As protein: CASSAQGATYNEQFF.

This clone has more than one count but fewer than ten. This chain connects TRBV6-4 to TRBJ1-1; D remains unclear. The V gene's germline CDR1 is MRHNA and CDR2 SNTAGT. The CDR3 totals 12 residues. Trimming left V 2 bases short and J 2 bases short, with 3 bases between. The CDR3 reads CASSDHNTEAFF. The CDR3 DNA sequence: TGTGCCAGCAGTGACCATAACACTGAAGCTTTCTTT.

The rearrangement uses TRBV15 and TRBJ1-1; TRBD1 might be the D (6 bases). Germline loops: CDR1 LNHNV, CDR2 YYDKDF (reference sequence). The CDR3 has 14 amino acids. V was clipped by 3 bases and J by 4 bases, with 12 bases between them. The CDR3: CATSRGGGFTEAFF. Written as DNA, the CDR3 is TGTGCCACCAGCAGGGGAGGGGGTTTCACTGAAGCTTTCTTT.

The chain combines TRBV7-9 with TRBJ1-2; D is unclear. This CDR3 has 12 amino acids. CDR1 is SEHNR and CDR2 is FQNEAQ in the germline V gene (reference sequence). Trimming shortened V by 1 base and J by 5 bases, and 5 bases separated the two germline ends. The CDR3 bases are TGTGCCAGCAGCTTAGACTTATATGGCTACACCTTC. Protein product: CASSLDLYGYTF.

The chain employs TRBV19 and TRBJ2-4; 8 nucleotides agree with TRBD1. The germline CDR1 and CDR2 sequences are LNHDA and SQIVND (reference sequence). The CDR3 is made up of 19 amino acids. Trimming took 8 bases from V and 3 from J; bases not matched to a gene: 21. The CDR3 DNA reads as TGTGCCAGTTACTCGGACAGGGAAGGGCCTGGGGGAGTCAAAAACATTCAGTACTTC. Translation gives CASYSDREGPGGVKNIQYF. Using reference TRBV19 and TRBJ2-4 for the parts outside the CDR3, the full variable domain is DGGITQSPKYLFRKEGQNVTLSCEQNLNHDAMYWYRQDPGQGLRLIYYSQIVNDFQKGDIAEGYSVSREKKESFPLTVTSAQKNPTAFYLCASYSDREGPGGVKNIQYFGAGTRLSVL.

J is TRBJ1-2 and V is TRBV19; 7 bases match TRBD1. The CDR3 totals 14 residues. From germline, CDR1 is LNHDA and CDR2 SQIVND (reference sequence). V lost 7 bases and J lost 3; bases outside the gene matches: 8. Written as DNA, the CDR3 is TGTGCCAGTAATCGGTTGGGGACAGACTATGGCTACACCTTC. Residues: CASNRLGTDYGYTF.

V and J are TRBV6-5 and TRBJ2-3; D may be TRBD2 (6 bases). V lost 6 bases and J 0 bases, leaving 13 bases between the germline ends. Germline CDR1 and CDR2: MNHEY and SVGAGI. This CDR3 spans 15 amino acids. The CDR3 sequence: CASSPLGGSTDTQYF. CDR3 nucleotides: TGTGCCAGCAGCCCGTTGGGGGGAAGCACAGATACGCAGTATTTT.

V gene TRBV6-5 combines with J gene TRBJ1-1, with no clear D. Germline lookup yields CDR1 MNHEY and CDR2 SVGAGI. V lost 6 bases and J lost 6, with 17 bases in between. The CDR3 loop spans 14 amino acids. CDR3 nucleotide sequence: TGTGCCAGCAGACTCTCGGGAAGTTCGGCTGAAGCTTTCTTT. This encodes CASRLSGSSAEAFF.

The chain couples TRBV3-1 (or the pseudogene TRBV3-2) to TRBJ2-1; 9 bases agree with TRBD1. Germline assignment: CDR1 LGHDT and CDR2 YNNKEL (reference sequence). The CDR3 runs to 14 residues. Trimming at V came to 2 bases and at J to 9 bases, leaving 5 bases not matched to a gene. The CDR3 DNA reads as TGTGCCAGCAGCCAAACTGACAGGGGGGCTGAGCAGTTCTTC. Encoded protein: CASSQTDRGAEQFF.

The chain combines TRBV3-1 (or the pseudogene TRBV3-2) with TRBJ2-3; 7 positions match TRBD2. Germline-derived CDR1 and CDR2 are LGHDT and YNNKEL (reference sequence). V was clipped by 1 base and J by 1 base; unmatched bases: 8. This CDR3 comprises 17 residues. CDR3 coding DNA: TGTGCCAGCAGCCAAGGGCTCCGCGGGGGACGCACAGATACGCAGTATTTT. This gives the protein CASSQGLRGGRTDTQYF.

This clone was counted between two and nine times. The V call is TRBV28, the J call TRBJ1-5; 8 positions agree with TRBD1. The CDR3 is 15 residues long. From germline, CDR1 is MDHEN and CDR2 SYDVKM. V trimming: 6 bases; J trimming: 2 bases; junction bases outside the gene matches: 6. CDR3 sequence reads: CASSPGQVGNQPQHF. The CDR3 DNA follows: TGTGCCAGCAGCCCGGGACAGGTAGGCAATCAGCCCCAGCATTTT.

The rearrangement uses TRBV18 and TRBJ1-1, with D hard to call. CDR1 and CDR2 from the germline V gene are KGHSH and LQKENI. The CDR3 length is 15 residues. The ends were cut back, 2 bases at V and 4 bases at J, with 14 bases in the middle. CDR3 region: CASSPSAGRSTEAFF. The CDR3 region has the DNA TGTGCCAGCTCACCATCAGCCGGTAGGAGCACTGAAGCTTTCTTT.

This chain connects TRBV10-3 to TRBJ2-3; 9 bases map to TRBD1. There are 14 residues in the CDR3. The germline V gene encodes CDR1 ENHRY and CDR2 SYGVKD. J gave up 4 bases and V 3 bases, and 2 bases lay outside the gene matches. CDR3 coding DNA: TGTGCCATCAGTGATGGGACAGGGCCAGATACGCAGTATTTT. This sequence encodes CAISDGTGPDTQYF.

The CDR3 loop reads CASSLRTGPGEKLFF. The DNA for the CDR3 is TGTGCCAGCAGCTTACGGACAGGGCCGGGTGAAAAACTGTTTTTT. The genes are TRBV5-4 and TRBJ1-4; 8 bases are shared with TRBD1. Trimming took 2 bases from V and 7 from J; bases not matched to a gene: 7. CDR1 SGHNT and CDR2 YYREEE come from the germline V gene (reference sequence). This CDR3 contains 15 residues.

The rearrangement joins TRBV3-1 (or the pseudogene TRBV3-2) to TRBJ2-2, with D possibly matching TRBD1 (6 bases). This CDR3 comprises 13 residues. The ends were cut back, 3 bases at V and 7 bases at J, with 9 bases in the middle. Germline lookup yields CDR1 LGHDT and CDR2 YNNKEL (reference sequence). CDR3 sequence (DNA): TGTGCCAGCAGCCACCGGGACATCGGGGAGCTGTTTTTT. Translation gives CASSHRDIGELFF.